Listed below are T cell receptor beta chains from one sample, sequenced in a study of vaccination effects on CD4 cells after COVID-19. No cognate antigen is known for these TCRs. Assay: immunoSEQ multiplex PCR; the TCRdb copy retains only in-frame clones and omits some. The sample has more than 25,000 clones, approximately 61% seen once; the top ten hold approximately 27%. Sequenced material: CD4+ T cells from PBMCs cultured with HCoV-229E spike peptides, taken before COVID-19 vaccination. These receptors were taken from a human donor who received a COVID-19 vaccine. Each CDR3 is given with its conserved first and last residue. The D gene is left open where the match is weak. The size field is filled for only some rows; it gives once, few, many or a size class.

v_gene,d_gene,abundance,j_gene,CDR3nt,CDR3aa
TRBV6-5,TRBD1,.,TRBJ1-2,TGTGCCAGCTCCAGGGACAGGGCCGATGGCTACACCTTC,CASSRDRADGYTF
TRBV2,TRBD2,.,TRBJ2-7,TGTGCCAGCAGTTGGGGGACTAGCGGGAGGGCGGGCGAGCAGTACTTC,CASSWGTSGRAGEQYF
TRBV7-2,.,.,TRBJ1-2,TGTGCCAGCAGCTTAGAGTTGGGGGGCTATGGCTACACCTTC,CASSLELGGYGYTF
TRBV19,TRBD1,.,TRBJ1-2,TGTGCCAGTAGTTTTGCTCACAGGGGGCTGAACTATGGCTACACCTTC,CASSFAHRGLNYGYTF
TRBV6-6,.,few,TRBJ1-3,TGTGCCAGCAGTCCTGGAACCGGGTCTGGAAACACCATATATTTT,CASSPGTGSGNTIYF
TRBV18,.,few,TRBJ2-1,TGTGCCAGCTCACCACCTGTGACATCCAACAATGAGCAGTTCTTC,CASSPPVTSNNEQFF
TRBV6-6,.,.,TRBJ1-2,TGTGCCAGCGAGGGGGTTAGCTATGGCTACACCTTC,CASEGVSYGYTF
TRBV18,.,.,TRBJ1-3,TGTGCCAGCTCACCATCGTCTGGAAACACCATATATTTT,CASSPSSGNTIYF
TRBV7-9,TRBD2,once,TRBJ2-5,TGTGCCAGCAGCTGGGGGGGGACCCAGTACTTC,CASSWGGTQYF
TRBV28,.,.,TRBJ1-5,TGTGCCAGCAGTTCCGGACAGAGGGTCGAGAGGCCCCAGCATTTT,CASSSGQRVERPQHF
TRBV7-2,.,.,TRBJ1-5,TGTGCCAGCAGCTTAGCGTGGGCGGGTCAGCCCCAGCATTTT,CASSLAWAGQPQHF
TRBV4-2,.,.,TRBJ2-1,TGTGCCAGCAGCCAAGACGTAAGGCCCCTCCCATGGGATGAGCAGTTCTTC,CASSQDVRPLPWDEQFF
TRBV29-1,.,.,TRBJ2-7,TGCAGCGCAGGGGAGGAGGAGCAGTACTTC,CSAGEEEQYF
TRBV30,.,.,TRBJ2-3,TGTGCCTGGAGTTTCCAAGGGGGGAGGGATACGCAGTATTTT,CAWSFQGGRDTQYF
TRBV19,.,.,TRBJ2-1,TGTGCCAGTAAGCGCCGGGGACGGATGAACAATGAGCAGTTCTTC,CASKRRGRMNNEQFF
TRBV7-9,.,.,TRBJ2-3,TGTGCCAGCAGCTTATACCCGGGAATACGAGATACGCAGTATTTT,CASSLYPGIRDTQYF
TRBV12-3/TRBV12-4,.,.,TRBJ2-7,TGTGCCAGTTGGGGGCAGGGCCTCTACGAGCAGTACTTC,CASWGQGLYEQYF
TRBV15,.,.,TRBJ2-7,TGTGCCACCAGCAGAGTAAGGGGGGAGCAGTACTTC,CATSRVRGEQYF